This is a list of T cell receptor beta chains from one sample in a study of patients and donors after allogeneic stem cell transplantation. TCRdb analysed the RT-PCR reads with MiXCR anew, one entry per CDR3 protein. The table lists fewer than 500,000 distinct CDR3 sequences, approximately 16% of them singletons. Sequencing was performed on blood, either unsorted or a sorted T cell fraction (not recorded which). Receptors originate from a human donor who was either an allogeneic HSCT recipient or a stem cell or donor lymphocyte infusion donor (not recorded which). It is not recorded whose cells these are; they may come from a transplant donor. The CDR3 runs from the conserved cysteine through the conserved F or W. D genes are given only for firm matches. Not all rows give a size; the values are once, few, many and, for expanded clones, a class.

j_call v_call d_call clone_size cdr3_nt cdr3_aa
TRBJ1-6 TRBV6-2/TRBV6-3 . many TGTGCCAGCACCTCCGACAACAATAATTCACCCCTCCACTTT CASTSDNNNSPLHF
TRBJ2-5 TRBV3-1 . . TGTGCCAGCAGCCCGACGGGCCGGGGATTTTTGGACTTC CASSPTGRGFLDF
TRBJ1-5 TRBV7-8 . few TGTGCCAGCAGCTTAGAGATTAATCAGCCCCAGCATTTT CASSLEINQPQHF
TRBJ1-1 TRBV20-1 . many TGCAGTGCTAGTGGACTGGGGGCAAAGACTAACACTGAAGCTTTCTTT CSASGLGAKTNTEAFF
TRBJ1-1 TRBV5-1 TRBD1 few TGCGCCAGCAGCTTGGGGACAGGGGGCGCGAACACTGAAGCTTTCTTT CASSLGTGGANTEAFF
TRBJ2-5 TRBV27 . few TGTGCCAGCAGTTTTTACCAGGGGCCCCAAGAGACCCAGTACTTC CASSFYQGPQETQYF
TRBJ1-5 TRBV10-2 . . TGCGCCAGCGGAATTTCAGGGATTCATCAGCCCCAGCATTTT CASGISGIHQPQHF
TRBJ2-5 TRBV7-2 . few TGTGCCAGCAGCTTATCGGGGCGGGACCAAGAGACCCAGTACTTC CASSLSGRDQETQYF
TRBJ2-1 TRBV11-2 TRBD1 . TGTGCCAGCAGGTCTCAGGGAGCCGGGACAGGGGTGAAGAATGAGCAGTTCTTC CASRSQGAGTGVKNEQFF
TRBJ2-1 TRBV10-3 . few TGTGCCATCAGAGGAGCAGCTAACAATGAGCAGTTCTTC CAIRGAANNEQFF
TRBJ2-2 TRBV7-3 . . TGTGCCAGCAGCGCGACAGGAGCCGGGGAGCTGTTTTTT CASSATGAGELFF
TRBJ2-6 TRBV9 . . TGTGCCAGCAGCCCCTTTGGACAGCCCTCCTCTGGGGCCAACGTCCTGACTTTC CASSPFGQPSSGANVLTF
TRBJ2-5 TRBV12-3/TRBV12-4 . many TGTGCCAGCAGTTCAGGGGACGAAGAGACCCAGTACTTC CASSSGDEETQYF
TRBJ2-7 TRBV12-3/TRBV12-4 . many TGTGCCAGCAGTCCACGAGTCTACGAGCAGTACTTC CASSPRVYEQYF
TRBJ2-2 TRBV9 . . TGTGCCAGCAGCTCACGGACACGGGCCGGGGAGCTGTTTTTT CASSSRTRAGELFF
TRBJ1-2 TRBV6-1 TRBD1 . TGTGCCAGCAGCTTGGGACAGCCCAACTATGGCTACACCTTC CASSLGQPNYGYTF
TRBJ2-3 TRBV5-6 . . TGTGCCAGCAGCATCGGACGAAGAGATACGCAGTATTTT CASSIGRRDTQYF
TRBJ2-7 TRBV7-9 . . TGTGCCAGCAGCTTAGCTGGGACAAACGAGCAGTACTTC CASSLAGTNEQYF
TRBJ2-3 TRBV5-1 . many TGCGCCAGCAGCTTGGAGGCGGGGATCGCAGATACGCAGTATTTT CASSLEAGIADTQYF
TRBJ2-1 TRBV3-1 TRBD1 few TGTGCCAGCGGTCGACAGGGTCTGGGATACAATGAGCAGTTCTTC CASGRQGLGYNEQFF
TRBJ2-1 TRBV9 . . TGTGCCAGCAGCGTAGTTAATGGAGGGGCCTACAATGAGCAGTTCTTC CASSVVNGGAYNEQFF
TRBJ2-5 TRBV5-1 . few TGCGCCAGCTGGTCGGCGGGCCGGTACGAGACCCAGTACTTC CASWSAGRYETQYF
TRBJ2-5 TRBV10-3 . few TGTGCCATCAGTGAGTCGACTCGTACCCAAGAGACCCAGTACTTC CAISESTRTQETQYF
TRBJ1-1 TRBV20-1 . . TGCAGTGCTAGAGACAACCTGAACACTGAAGCTTTCTTT CSARDNLNTEAFF
TRBJ2-6 TRBV4-2 . . TGTGCCAGCAGCCAAGAACGGATCTCTGGGGCCAACGTCCTGACTTTC CASSQERISGANVLTF
TRBJ2-1 TRBV4-1 TRBD2 few TGCGCCAGCAGCCAGGCCCCACTAGCGGGAGAGGATGAGCAGTTCTTC CASSQAPLAGEDEQFF
TRBJ1-1 TRBV27 . . TGTGCCAGCAGGAGCGTTGGCACTGAAGCTTTCTTT CASRSVGTEAFF
TRBJ1-6 TRBV2 . few TGTGCCAGCCTGGTCGCACCAAATTCACCCCTCCACTTT CASLVAPNSPLHF
TRBJ2-2 TRBV4-1 TRBD2 . TGCGCCAGCAGCCCCCTTTATCTAGCGGGAGACACCGGGGAGCTGTTTTTT CASSPLYLAGDTGELFF
TRBJ2-7 TRBV5-5 TRBD1 many TGTGCCAGCAGCACTGGACAGGGGGCTCCCTACGAGCAGTACTTC CASSTGQGAPYEQYF
TRBJ1-4 TRBV20-1 TRBD1 few TGCAGTGCTAGGGGGGGGACAGATGAAAAACTGTTTTTT CSARGGTDEKLFF
TRBJ2-7 TRBV18 TRBD2 few TGTGCCAGCTCATCGGGACTAGCGGGAGGGCCCGGGTACGAGCAGTACTTC CASSSGLAGGPGYEQYF
TRBJ2-3 TRBV12-3/TRBV12-4 . few TGTGCCAGCAGCCGGGGGACACTCAGCACAGATACGCAGTATTTT CASSRGTLSTDTQYF
TRBJ1-2 TRBV7-2 . . TGTGCCAGCAGCCCAAACGCCAGGGAATTTTATGGCTACACCTTC CASSPNAREFYGYTF
TRBJ2-3 TRBV28 . . TGTGCCAGCAGTTTATATCGGCGCAAACATACGCAGTATTTT CASSLYRRKHTQYF
TRBJ2-6 TRBV20-1 . . TGCAGTGCTAGGGGGGCTTCTGGGGCCAACGTCCTGACTTTC CSARGASGANVLTF
TRBJ2-2 TRBV19 TRBD1 few TGTGCCAGTGGTATTCCGGGACAGAGGGCAGGAGGGGAGCTGTTTTTT CASGIPGQRAGGELFF
TRBJ2-7 TRBV5-1 TRBD1 . TGCGCCAGCAGCTTGGAGACAGGGGGCAGAAACGAGCAGTACTTC CASSLETGGRNEQYF
TRBJ2-7 TRBV10-3 . . TGTGCCATCAGCGACCCGGGACACCACGAGCAGTACTTC CAISDPGHHEQYF
TRBJ1-4 TRBV2 . . TGTGCCAGCAGTTGGGTCCTCCCTAGGGCAACTAATGAAAAACTGTTTTTT CASSWVLPRATNEKLFF